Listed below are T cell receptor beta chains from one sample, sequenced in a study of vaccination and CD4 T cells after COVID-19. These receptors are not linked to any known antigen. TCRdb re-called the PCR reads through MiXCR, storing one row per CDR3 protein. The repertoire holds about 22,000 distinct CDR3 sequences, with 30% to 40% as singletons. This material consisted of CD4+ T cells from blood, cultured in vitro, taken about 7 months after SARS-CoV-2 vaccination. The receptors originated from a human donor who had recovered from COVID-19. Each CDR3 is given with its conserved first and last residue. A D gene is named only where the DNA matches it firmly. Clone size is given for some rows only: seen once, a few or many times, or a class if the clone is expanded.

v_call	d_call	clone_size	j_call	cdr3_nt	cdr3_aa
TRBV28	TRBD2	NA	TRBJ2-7	TGTGCCAGCAGTTTCCACCTAGCGGATTTAACCTACGAGCAGTACTTC	CASSFHLADLTYEQYF
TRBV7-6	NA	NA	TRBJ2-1	TGTGCCAGCAGCTACCCCGGGGTCGGCAATGAGCAGTTCTTC	CASSYPGVGNEQFF
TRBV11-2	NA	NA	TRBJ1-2	TGTGCCAGCAGCTACAGTGGTGACAGAGCTAACTATGGCTACACCTTC	CASSYSGDRANYGYTF
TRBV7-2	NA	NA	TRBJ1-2	TGTGCCAGCAGCTTAGGGGCTGGGTTAGATGGCTACACCTTC	CASSLGAGLDGYTF
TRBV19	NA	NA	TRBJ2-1	TGTGCCAGTAGTATGGGACTCGAAAATGAGCAGTTCTTC	CASSMGLENEQFF
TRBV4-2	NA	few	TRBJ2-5	TGTGCCAGCAGCCAATACCAGCTTGGGGAGACCCAGTACTTC	CASSQYQLGETQYF